What follows is one TCR beta chain and its context. Its antigen is still unknown. From its re-call of the 5' RACE reads, TCRdb lists each CDR3 protein once, without DNA. Its table lists roughly 160,000 distinct CDR3 sequences. The record originates from a study of T cells expressing NK-cell markers. This CDR3 region has 13 residues. Germline CDR1 reads SNHLY; CDR2 reads FYNNEI. Study-level findings and limits: Similarly, these clonotypes led the CD3+CD56-NKG2C+ fraction as well in four donors.

The clonotype comes from a man between 18 and 69 years old in good health. The rearrangement links TRBV2 to TRBJ2-7. Sequencing used blood T cells: a sorted CD56 or NKG2C T cell subset, CD4+ or CD8+ T cells, or bulk PBMC T cells (not recorded which). The chain's CDR3 is CASAEELWDEQYF.